Described below is a single T cell receptor (beta chain) sequence and its context. Use of 60 Vbeta and 13 Jbeta primers characterized the PCR. Assay used: immunoSEQ multiplex PCR; TCRdb lists only in-frame clones, some missing. The listing records 140,000 or so clones. This CDR3 contains 16 residues. CDR1 and CDR2 from the germline V gene are LNHDA and SQIVND (reference sequence). Trimming cost V 3 bases and J 2 bases; bases outside gene matches: 6. This record belongs to a study of cytomegalovirus exposure and HLA in healthy donors. This TCR derives from a male donor in good health and CMV-seronegative. Sequenced sample: PBMCs. The V gene is TRBV19, the J gene TRBJ2-1, with 8 bases that match TRBD2. The DNA of the CDR3 is TGTGCCAGTAGTATTCGAGCGGGAGAAACCTACAATGAGCAGTTCTTC. It translates to CASSIRAGETYNEQFF.